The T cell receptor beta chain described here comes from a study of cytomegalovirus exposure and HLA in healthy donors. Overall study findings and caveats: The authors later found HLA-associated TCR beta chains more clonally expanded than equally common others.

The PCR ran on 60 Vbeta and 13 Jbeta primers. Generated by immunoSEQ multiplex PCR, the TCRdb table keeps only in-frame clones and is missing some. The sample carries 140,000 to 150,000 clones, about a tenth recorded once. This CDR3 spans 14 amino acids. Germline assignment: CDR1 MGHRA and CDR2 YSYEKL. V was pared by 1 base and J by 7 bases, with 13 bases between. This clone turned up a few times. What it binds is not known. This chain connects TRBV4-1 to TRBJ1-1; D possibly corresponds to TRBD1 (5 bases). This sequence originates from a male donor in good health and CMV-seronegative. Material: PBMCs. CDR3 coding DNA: TGCGCCAGCAGCCAAGGGGGCGGTAAGGATGAAGCTTTCTTT. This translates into CASSQGGGKDEAFF.